Below, 27 T cell receptor beta chains from the same sample are listed, as sequenced in a study of blood T cell repertoires in COVID-19. TCRdb's copy holds only in-frame clones and misses some; the assay was immunoSEQ multiplex PCR. The table includes around 290,000 clones, more than 75% detected once. The source material was peripheral blood. These TCRs come from a woman in her forties or fifties who had recovered from COVID-19.

This rearrangement joins TRBV10-3 to TRBJ2-7, with TRBD1 matching 9 bases. The V gene end was trimmed by 0 bases and the J gene end by 5 bases; junction bases not matched to a gene: 11. This CDR3 spans 17 amino acids. Germline V gene data show CDR1 as ENHRY and CDR2 as SYGVKD. In nucleotides, the CDR3 is TGTGCCATCAGTGAGTCAGGGGCGGGGACAGGGCTAGACGAGCAGTACTTC. This codes for CAISESGAGTGLDEQYF.

The V call is TRBV11-2, the J call TRBJ1-1; 10 bases match TRBD1. Trimming at V came to 6 bases and at J to 6 bases, leaving 7 bases not matched to a gene. CDR3 length: 14 residues. Per germline, CDR1 SGHAT and CDR2 FQNNGV. The CDR3 loop is CASSRQGANAEAFF. CDR3 nucleotide sequence: TGTGCCAGCAGTCGACAGGGGGCAAACGCTGAAGCTTTCTTT.

On this clone itself: Other DNA sequences of this sample code for an identical CDR3. This rearrangement joins TRBV11-2 to TRBJ2-7; a possible D gene is TRBD2 (5 bases). In germline, CDR1 is SGHAT, CDR2 FQNNGV. Trimming pared 1 base from V and 4 bases from J, leaving 8 bases between. The CDR3 is 13 residues long. CDR3 amino acids: CASSLAGSYEQYF. The CDR3 DNA is TGTGCCAGCAGCTTAGCGGGATCTTACGAGCAGTACTTC.

This clone was counted a single time. The chain couples TRBV7-8 to TRBJ2-5, with a possible D match to TRBD1 (5 bases). Deletions cut 0 bases from V and 4 bases from J, with 9 bases between. This CDR3 region has 14 residues. Germline CDR1 and CDR2: SGHVS and FQNEAQ. The DNA of the CDR3 is TGTGCCAGCAGCTTAGCAGGGGTCGGAGAGACCCAGTACTTC. Its translation: CASSLAGVGETQYF. Drawing the rest from reference TRBV7-8 and TRBJ2-5, the complete variable domain is GAGVSQSPRYKVAKRGQDVALRCDPISGHVSLFWYQQALGQGPEFLTYFQNEAQLDKSGLPSDRFFAERPEGSVSTLKIQRTQQEDSAVYLCASSLAGVGETQYFGPGTRLLVL.

The V call is TRBV7-2, the J call TRBJ2-1, with TRBD2 identical over 11 bases. V lost 6 bases to trimming and J lost 7 bases; unmatched junction nucleotides: 8. The CDR3 is 15 amino acids. Germline V gene data show CDR1 as SGHTA and CDR2 as FQGNSA. The CDR3 nucleotides read TGTGCCAGCAGACATAGCGGGGGGGCGGGAAATGAGCAGTTCTTC. Translated, it gives CASRHSGGAGNEQFF.

V usage is TRBV24-1 and J usage is TRBJ2-1; 12 bases agree with TRBD2. V shed 3 bases and J 9 bases; nucleotides not matched to a gene: 5. This CDR3 comprises 15 residues. Germline loops: CDR1 KGHDR, CDR2 SFDVKD. CDR3 nucleotide sequence: TGTGCCACCAGTGATAGTTGGACTAGCGGGACTGAGCAGTTCTTC. Its protein is CATSDSWTSGTEQFF.

The rearrangement uses TRBV28 and TRBJ1-2, with D possibly matching TRBD1 (5 bases). This CDR3 has 17 amino acids. In germline, CDR1 is MDHEN, CDR2 SYDVKM. The germline V and J ends were trimmed by 5 bases and 0 bases, with 19 bases remaining between them. The CDR3 reads CASSTRQGGIANYGYTF. As DNA, the CDR3 is TGTGCCAGCAGTACTCGGCAGGGCGGGATAGCTAACTATGGCTACACCTTC.

The chain recombines TRBV2 with TRBJ1-6, with D possibly TRBD1 on 5 matching bases. Germline loops: CDR1 SNHLY, CDR2 FYNNEI. This CDR3 has 17 residues. V lost 0 bases and J 0 bases, leaving 9 bases between the germline ends. The CDR3 region is CASSEARGSSYNSPLHF. The CDR3 DNA follows: TGTGCCAGCAGTGAAGCCCGGGGGAGCTCCTATAATTCACCCCTCCACTTT. The complete variable domain, with remaining parts taken from reference TRBV2 and TRBJ1-6, reads EPEVTQTPSHQVTQMGQEVILRCVPISNHLYFYWYRQILGQKVEFLVSFYNNEISEKSEIFDDQFSVERPDGSNFTLKIRSTKLEDSAMYFCASSEARGSSYNSPLHFGNGTRLTVT.

The chain has TRBV4-2 and TRBJ2-2; TRBD2 might be the D (7 bases). The CDR3 runs 15 residues. The ends were cut back, 4 bases at V and 6 bases at J, with 15 bases in the middle. CDR1 LGHNA and CDR2 YNFKEQ come from the germline V gene. CDR3 amino acids: CASSPRGGAAGELFF. The CDR3 DNA reads as TGTGCCAGCAGCCCGCGAGGGGGGGCGGCCGGGGAGCTGTTTTTT.

The rearrangement joins TRBV4-2 to TRBJ1-2, with no clear D. The CDR3 runs to 16 residues. Per germline, CDR1 LGHNA and CDR2 YNFKEQ. Trimming stripped 0 bases from V and 3 bases from J, with 14 bases between. The CDR3 sequence: CASSQEVRAFDYGYTF. CDR3 in DNA: TGTGCCAGCAGCCAAGAGGTCCGAGCCTTTGACTATGGCTACACCTTC.

The chain has TRBV6-5 and TRBJ1-2; possible D gene TRBD1, 5 bases. The CDR3 consists of 13 residues. The germline gives CDR1 MNHEY, CDR2 SVGAGI. The ends were cut back, 2 bases at V and 6 bases at J, with 10 bases in the middle. The CDR3 sequence: CASSYDGHDGYTF. The CDR3 nucleotides are TGTGCCAGCAGTTACGATGGACACGATGGCTACACCTTC.

The chain has TRBV11-3 and TRBJ2-7; 13 bases match TRBD2. This CDR3 region has 17 residues. The V gene end was trimmed by 5 bases and the J gene end by 0 bases; junction bases not matched to a gene: 7. Looked up from germline, CDR1 is SGHNT and CDR2 is YENEEA. The CDR3 sequence: CASSKTSGGLSSYEQYF. CDR3 sequence (DNA): TGTGCCAGCAGCAAGACTAGCGGGGGGTTAAGCTCCTACGAGCAGTACTTC.

The chain combines TRBV7-2 with TRBJ2-7; 7 bases map to TRBD1. Looked up from germline, CDR1 is SGHTA and CDR2 is FQGNSA. Trimming removed 0 bases from V and 3 bases from J; junction bases left unmatched: 5. The CDR3 is 15 amino acids. The CDR3: CASSLALWDSYEQYF. The CDR3 DNA sequence: TGTGCCAGCAGCTTAGCACTATGGGACAGCTACGAGCAGTACTTC.

The V gene is TRBV9, the J gene TRBJ1-2; TRBD1 matches at 9 bases. Trimming cost V 4 bases and J 3 bases; bases outside gene matches: 4. The CDR3 is 14 residues long. Germline loops: CDR1 SGDLS, CDR2 YYNGEE. Here the CDR3 DNA reads TGTGCCAGCAGCATTACAGGGGGCGACTATGGCTACACCTTC. As protein: CASSITGGDYGYTF.

The rearrangement uses TRBV10-3 and TRBJ2-7, with a weak D call TRBD1 (5 bases). The CDR3 is made up of 16 amino acids. Germline V lookup: CDR1 ENHRY, CDR2 SYGVKD. V was shortened by 6 bases and J by 0 bases, with 18 bases between the two germline ends. The CDR3 DNA reads as TGTGCCATCAGCCCCGCAGGGCAGGCGAGCTCCTACGAGCAGTACTTC. This codes for CAISPAGQASSYEQYF.

The rearrangement uses TRBV12-3 or TRBV12-4 and TRBJ1-2; the D is unclear. V dropped 4 bases and J dropped 4 bases, with 10 bases sitting between them. The CDR3 is 13 amino acids. CDR3 bases: TGTGCCAGCAGTTATTTCGCAGGCTATGGCTACACCTTC. Encoded protein: CASSYFAGYGYTF.

V and J are TRBV6-2 or TRBV6-3 and TRBJ2-1; tentative D call: TRBD1 (6 bases). This CDR3 is 15 amino acids long. Germline V gene data show CDR1 as MNHEY and CDR2 as SVGEGT. V was cut by 0 bases and J by 6 bases, with 12 bases left in between. The CDR3 nucleotides read TGTGCCAGCAGTTACTCCCAGGCAGGGGTCAATGAGCAGTTCTTC. Translated, it gives CASSYSQAGVNEQFF.

This chain links TRBV7-2 with TRBJ2-1; no reliable D call. V lost 1 base and J lost 0, with 7 bases in between. The CDR3 is 15 residues long. Germline loops: CDR1 SGHTA, CDR2 FQGNSA. In nucleotides, the CDR3 is TGTGCCAGCAGCTTAGACGGGTCCTCCTACAATGAGCAGTTCTTC. Its translation: CASSLDGSSYNEQFF.

The V gene is TRBV7-2, the J gene TRBJ2-3; 8 bases fit TRBD2. CDR3 length: 16 residues. After removal of 0 bases from V and 2 bases from J, the junction contained 4 bases not matched to a gene. Germline assignment: CDR1 SGHTA and CDR2 FQGNSA. The CDR3 protein is CASSLALAEPTDTQYF. The CDR3 DNA reads as TGTGCCAGCAGCTTAGCACTAGCGGAACCCACAGATACGCAGTATTTT. The entire variable domain, with the rest obtained from reference TRBV7-2 and TRBJ2-3, is as follows: GAGVSQSPSNKVTEKGKDVELRCDPISGHTALYWYRQSLGQGLEFLIYFQGNSAPDKSGLPSDRFSAERTGGSVSTLTIQRTQQEDSAVYLCASSLALAEPTDTQYFGPGTRLTVL.

This chain links TRBV27 with TRBJ2-4, with 8 nucleotides matching TRBD1. The CDR3 covers 15 residues. V shed 5 bases, J shed 0 bases, and the junction held 3 bases outside the gene matches. CDR1 and CDR2 from the germline V gene are MNHEY and SMNVEV (reference sequence). Written as DNA, the CDR3 is TGTGCCAGCAGTAGACAGGGGCTAGCCAAAAACATTCAGTACTTC. This sequence encodes CASSRQGLAKNIQYF.

The V and J genes are TRBV9 and TRBJ2-3, with 14 bases identical to TRBD2. From germline, CDR1 is SGDLS and CDR2 YYNGEE. With V trimmed by 3 bases and J by 3 bases, 9 bases remained unmatched. The CDR3 loop spans 18 amino acids. For the CDR3, the DNA is TGTGCCAGCAGCGCGCCGGGACTAGCGGGAGTAGGAACAGATACGCAGTATTTT. This translates into CASSAPGLAGVGTDTQYF.

The chain employs TRBV4-1 and TRBJ1-5; D might be TRBD1 (6 bases). The CDR3 is 15 residues long. V dropped 0 bases and J dropped 5 bases, with 11 bases sitting between them. Per the germline V gene, CDR1 is MGHRA and CDR2 is YSYEKL. In DNA form, the CDR3 reads TGCGCCAGCAGCCAAGATGGGGGCACACATCAGCCCCAGCATTTT. Protein product: CASSQDGGTHQPQHF.

In the case of this clone: A much larger clone is a single base away; this may be a read error. The rearrangement joins TRBV3-1 (or the pseudogene TRBV3-2) to TRBJ1-2; D perhaps matches TRBD1 (5 bases). Trimming pared 1 base from V and 4 bases from J, leaving 7 bases between. The germline V gene encodes CDR1 LGHDT and CDR2 YNNKEL (reference sequence). The CDR3 totals 13 residues. This CDR3 is CASSQGGLYGYTF. CDR3 nucleotides: TGTGCCAGCAGCCAAGGGGGCCTCTATGGCTACACCTTC.

J is TRBJ2-5 and V is TRBV28; no clear D gene. From germline, CDR1 is MDHEN and CDR2 SYDVKM. The CDR3 contains 14 residues. With 2 bases removed from V and 2 bases from J, the gap between germline ends came to 9 bases. In DNA form, the CDR3 reads TGTGCCAGCAGTTTAATCCAGAAACAAGAGACCCAGTACTTC. Amino acid sequence: CASSLIQKQETQYF.

The rearrangement links TRBV4-3 to TRBJ2-1; 8 positions agree with TRBD2. Germline V CDR1 and CDR2: LGHNA, YSLEER. The CDR3 loop spans 19 amino acids. The V segment lost 0 bases and the J segment 4 bases; nucleotides outside the gene matches: 14. CDR3 in amino acids: CASSQDVGVAGGTYNEQFF. The CDR3 DNA is TGCGCCAGCAGCCAAGACGTGGGCGTGGCGGGGGGAACTTACAATGAGCAGTTCTTC.

This rearrangement joins TRBV12-3 or TRBV12-4 to TRBJ2-6; 9 bases map to TRBD1. The trim removed 7 bases at V and 9 bases at J, leaving 4 bases unmatched. The CDR3 length is 13 residues. The CDR3 DNA is TGTGCCAGCATGGACAGGGGTGTCAACGTCCTGACTTTC. Protein sequence: CASMDRGVNVLTF.

The rearrangement joins TRBV6-5 to TRBJ2-3; no definite D call. The V end was cut by 0 bases, the J end by 5 bases, with 9 bases between. The germline CDR1 and CDR2 sequences are MNHEY and SVGAGI. The CDR3 consists of 14 residues. The CDR3 region is CASSYSRSRDTQYF. Written as DNA, the CDR3 is TGTGCCAGCAGTTACTCGAGATCGAGAGATACGCAGTATTTT.